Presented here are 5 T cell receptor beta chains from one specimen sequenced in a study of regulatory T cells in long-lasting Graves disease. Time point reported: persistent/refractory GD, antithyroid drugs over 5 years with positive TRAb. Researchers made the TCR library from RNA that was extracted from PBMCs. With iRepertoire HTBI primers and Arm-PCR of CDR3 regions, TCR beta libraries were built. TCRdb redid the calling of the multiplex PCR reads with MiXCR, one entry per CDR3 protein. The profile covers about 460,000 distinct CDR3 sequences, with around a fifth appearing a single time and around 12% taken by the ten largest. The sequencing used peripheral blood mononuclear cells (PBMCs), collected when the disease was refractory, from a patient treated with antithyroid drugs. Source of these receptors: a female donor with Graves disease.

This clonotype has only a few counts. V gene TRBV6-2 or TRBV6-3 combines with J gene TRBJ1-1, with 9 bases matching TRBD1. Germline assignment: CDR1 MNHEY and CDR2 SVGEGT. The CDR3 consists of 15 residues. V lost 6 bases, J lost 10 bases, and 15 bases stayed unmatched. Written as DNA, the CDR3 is TGTGCCAGCAGCTCCGGGACAGGGAATTCAGGGCGAGCTTTCTTT. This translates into CASSSGTGNSGRAFF.

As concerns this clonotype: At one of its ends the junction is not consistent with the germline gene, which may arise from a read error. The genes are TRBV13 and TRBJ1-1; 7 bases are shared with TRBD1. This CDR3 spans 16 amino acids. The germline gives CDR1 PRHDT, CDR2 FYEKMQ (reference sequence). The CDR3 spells CASSARDSSAGTEAFF. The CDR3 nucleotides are TGCGCCAGCAGCGCTCGGGACAGCTCAGCGGGCACTGAAGCTTTCTTT.

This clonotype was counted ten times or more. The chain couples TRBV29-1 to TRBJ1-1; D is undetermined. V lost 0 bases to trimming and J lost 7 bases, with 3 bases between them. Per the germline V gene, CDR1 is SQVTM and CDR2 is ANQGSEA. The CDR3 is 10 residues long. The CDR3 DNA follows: TGCAGCGTTGAAGAGGGTGAAGCTTTCTTT. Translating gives CSVEEGEAFF. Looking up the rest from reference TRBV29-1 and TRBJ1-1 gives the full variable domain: SAVISQKPSRDICQRGTSLTIQCQVDSQVTMMFWYRQQPGQSLTLIATANQGSEATYESGFVIDKFPISRPNLTFSTLTVSNMSPEDSSIYLCSVEEGEAFFGQGTRLTVV.

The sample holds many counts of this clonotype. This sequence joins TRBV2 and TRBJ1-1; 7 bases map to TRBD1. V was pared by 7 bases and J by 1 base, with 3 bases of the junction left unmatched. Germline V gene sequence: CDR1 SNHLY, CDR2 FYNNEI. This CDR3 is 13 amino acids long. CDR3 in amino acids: CASTRQGNTEAFF. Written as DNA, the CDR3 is TGTGCCAGCACCCGACAGGGGAACACTGAAGCTTTCTTT.

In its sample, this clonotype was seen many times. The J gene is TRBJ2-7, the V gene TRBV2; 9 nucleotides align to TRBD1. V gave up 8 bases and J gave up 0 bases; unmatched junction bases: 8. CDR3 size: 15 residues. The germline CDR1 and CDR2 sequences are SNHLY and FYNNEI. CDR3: CASYGQGLTSYEQYF. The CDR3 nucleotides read TGTGCCAGCTACGGACAGGGGCTGACCTCCTACGAGCAGTACTTC. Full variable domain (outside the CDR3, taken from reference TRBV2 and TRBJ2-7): EPEVTQTPSHQVTQMGQEVILRCVPISNHLYFYWYRQILGQKVEFLVSFYNNEISEKSEIFDDQFSVERPDGSNFTLKIRSTKLEDSAMYFCASYGQGLTSYEQYFGPGTRLTVT.